Listed below are T cell receptor beta chains from one sample, sequenced in a study of cytomegalovirus exposure and HLA in healthy donors. Measured with immunoSEQ multiplex PCR; TCRdb has only the in-frame clones, and not every one. Here the sample spans some 150,000 clones, over 80% being singletons. Sequenced input: PBMCs. These receptors were taken from a woman in her 50s in good health and CMV-seropositive. Each CDR3 is given without its conserved first and last residue. Fields, in order: V gene, J gene, CDR3 length, CDR3 protein.

V gene: TRBV30
J gene: TRBJ2-7
CDR3 length: 11
CDR3 protein: AWRKGGGYEQY

V gene: TRBV7-2
J gene: TRBJ2-7
CDR3 length: 13
CDR3 protein: ASSLGDSASYEQY

V gene: TRBV6-5
J gene: TRBJ1-1
CDR3 length: 13
CDR3 protein: ASRDVGRGRGEAF

V gene: TRBV5-6
J gene: TRBJ1-1
CDR3 length: 15
CDR3 protein: ASSLPFRSGLNTEAF

V gene: TRBV19
J gene: TRBJ1-2
CDR3 length: 12
CDR3 protein: ASSIGTANYGYT

V gene: TRBV28
J gene: TRBJ2-3
CDR3 length: 15
CDR3 protein: ASNTRGLAGGTDTQY

V gene: TRBV6-5
J gene: TRBJ1-1
CDR3 length: 9
CDR3 protein: ASSYGRGAF

V gene: TRBV27
J gene: TRBJ2-1
CDR3 length: 13
CDR3 protein: ASSLAGSSYNEQF

V gene: TRBV9
J gene: TRBJ2-2
CDR3 length: 12
CDR3 protein: ASSVTPNTGELF

V gene: TRBV9
J gene: TRBJ2-5
CDR3 length: 12
CDR3 protein: ASSEGLAFETQY

V gene: TRBV5-4
J gene: TRBJ1-4
CDR3 length: 13
CDR3 protein: ASSTRQGAEEKLF

V gene: TRBV7-2
J gene: TRBJ1-2
CDR3 length: 13
CDR3 protein: ASSLLAPVFYGYT

V gene: TRBV5-1
J gene: TRBJ1-1
CDR3 length: 13
CDR3 protein: ASSFRLGGNTEAF

V gene: TRBV11-2
J gene: TRBJ2-7
CDR3 length: 12
CDR3 protein: ASSLVGLPYEQY

V gene: TRBV4-1
J gene: TRBJ1-2
CDR3 length: 12
CDR3 protein: ASSQRDSYYGYT

V gene: TRBV11-1
J gene: TRBJ1-1
CDR3 length: 11
CDR3 protein: ASSFAGETEAF

V gene: TRBV28
J gene: TRBJ2-1
CDR3 length: 15
CDR3 protein: AAVGGIGSGGGDEQF

V gene: TRBV29-1
J gene: TRBJ2-1
CDR3 length: 14
CDR3 protein: SVEVGRLAGNNEQF